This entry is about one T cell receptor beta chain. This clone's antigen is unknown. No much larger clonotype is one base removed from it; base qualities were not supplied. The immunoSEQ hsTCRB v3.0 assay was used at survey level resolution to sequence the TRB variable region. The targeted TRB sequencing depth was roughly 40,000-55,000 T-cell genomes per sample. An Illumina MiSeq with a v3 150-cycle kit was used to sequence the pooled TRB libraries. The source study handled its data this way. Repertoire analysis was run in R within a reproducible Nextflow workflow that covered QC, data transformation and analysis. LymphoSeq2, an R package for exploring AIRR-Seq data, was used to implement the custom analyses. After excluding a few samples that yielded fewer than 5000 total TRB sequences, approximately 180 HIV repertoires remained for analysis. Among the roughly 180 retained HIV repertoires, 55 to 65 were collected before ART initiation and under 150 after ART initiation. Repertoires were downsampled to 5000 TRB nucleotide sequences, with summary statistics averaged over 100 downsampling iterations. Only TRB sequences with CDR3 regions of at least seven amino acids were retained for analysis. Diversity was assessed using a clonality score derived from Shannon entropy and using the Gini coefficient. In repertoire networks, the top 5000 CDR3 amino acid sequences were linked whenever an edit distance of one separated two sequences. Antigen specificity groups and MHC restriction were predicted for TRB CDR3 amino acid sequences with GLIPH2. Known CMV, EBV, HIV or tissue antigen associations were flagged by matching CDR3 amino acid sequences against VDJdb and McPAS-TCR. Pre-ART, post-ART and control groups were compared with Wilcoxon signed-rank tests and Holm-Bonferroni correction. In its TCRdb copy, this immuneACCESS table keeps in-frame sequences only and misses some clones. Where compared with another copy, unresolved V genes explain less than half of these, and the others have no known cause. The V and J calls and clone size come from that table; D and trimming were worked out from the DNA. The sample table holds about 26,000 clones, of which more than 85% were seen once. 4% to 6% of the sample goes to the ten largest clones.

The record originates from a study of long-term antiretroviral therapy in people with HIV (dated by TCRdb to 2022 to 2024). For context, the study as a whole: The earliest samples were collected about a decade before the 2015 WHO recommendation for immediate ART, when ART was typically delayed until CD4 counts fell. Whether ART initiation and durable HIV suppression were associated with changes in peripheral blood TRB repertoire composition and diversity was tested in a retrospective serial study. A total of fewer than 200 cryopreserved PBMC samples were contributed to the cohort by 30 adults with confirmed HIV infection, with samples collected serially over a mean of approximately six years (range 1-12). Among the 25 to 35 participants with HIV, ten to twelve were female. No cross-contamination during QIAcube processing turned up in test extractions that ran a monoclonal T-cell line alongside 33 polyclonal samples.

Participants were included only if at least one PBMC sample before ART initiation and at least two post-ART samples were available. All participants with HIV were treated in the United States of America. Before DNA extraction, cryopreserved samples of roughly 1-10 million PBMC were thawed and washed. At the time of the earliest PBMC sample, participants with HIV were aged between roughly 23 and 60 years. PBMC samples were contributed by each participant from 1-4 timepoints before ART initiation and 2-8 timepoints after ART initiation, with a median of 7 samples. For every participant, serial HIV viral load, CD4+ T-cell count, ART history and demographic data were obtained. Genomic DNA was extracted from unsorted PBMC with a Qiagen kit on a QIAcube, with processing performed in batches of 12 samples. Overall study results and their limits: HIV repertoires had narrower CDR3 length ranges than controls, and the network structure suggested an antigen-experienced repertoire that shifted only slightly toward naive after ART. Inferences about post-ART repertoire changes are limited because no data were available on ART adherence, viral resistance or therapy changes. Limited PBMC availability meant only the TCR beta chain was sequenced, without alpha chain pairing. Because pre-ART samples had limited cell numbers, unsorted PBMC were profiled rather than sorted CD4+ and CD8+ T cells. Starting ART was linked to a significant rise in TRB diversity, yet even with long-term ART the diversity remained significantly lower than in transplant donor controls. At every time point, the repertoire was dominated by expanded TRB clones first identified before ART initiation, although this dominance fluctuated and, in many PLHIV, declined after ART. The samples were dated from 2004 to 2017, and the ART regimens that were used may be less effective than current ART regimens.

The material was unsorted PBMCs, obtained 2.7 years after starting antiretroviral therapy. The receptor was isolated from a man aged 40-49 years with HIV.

The sequenced DNA is TGTGCCAGCAGCTTTGGGGAACCGGGACTTTTCTACGAGCAGTACTTC. It encodes CASSFGEPGLFYEQYF. This sequence uses TRBV5-4 and TRBJ2-7; perhaps TRBD2 is the D gene, with 6 bases matching. V is cut by 2 bases and J by 3 bases, and the space between the germline ends is 18 bases. Based on the germline V gene (reference sequence), the CDR1 and CDR2 sequences are SGHNT and YYREEE. The CDR3 measures 16 amino acids from cysteine to phenylalanine. Of all the DNA, just the CDR3 is kept, 48 bases in frame from base 1.